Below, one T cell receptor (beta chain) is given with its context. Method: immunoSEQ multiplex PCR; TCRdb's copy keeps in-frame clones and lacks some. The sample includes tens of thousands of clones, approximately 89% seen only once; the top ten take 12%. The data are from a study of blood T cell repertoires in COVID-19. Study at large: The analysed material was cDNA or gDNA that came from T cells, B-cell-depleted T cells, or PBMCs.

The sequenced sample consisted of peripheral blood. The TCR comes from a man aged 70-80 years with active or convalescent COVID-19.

The CDR3 loop reads CASSQDRLAGGYGDTQYF. CDR3 bases: TGTGCCAGCAGCCAAGATCGACTAGCGGGGGGCTACGGAGATACGCAGTATTTT. The chain couples TRBV4-2 to TRBJ2-3; 13 bases line up with TRBD2. The germline CDR1 and CDR2 sequences are LGHNA and YNFKEQ. The CDR3 loop spans 18 amino acids. J gave up 5 bases and V 0 bases, and 8 bases lay outside the gene matches.